This T cell receptor (beta chain) was captured in a study of blood T cell repertoires in COVID-19. Turning to the study itself: In each case, the material was cDNA or gDNA derived from T cells, B-cell-depleted T cells, or PBMCs.

CDR1 SGHRS and CDR2 YFSETQ come from the germline V gene. This CDR3 is built from 15 residues. Trimming at V came to 3 bases and at J to 7 bases, leaving 5 bases not matched to a gene. Details on this clone: In the same sample, other DNA sequences code for this CDR3.

The repertoire was sequenced with immunoSEQ multiplex PCR; TCRdb's copy has only in-frame clones and lacks some. The sample lists around 230,000 clones; approximately 84% were seen once. The clonotype was recovered from an elderly woman with acute or convalescent COVID-19. Material for sequencing was peripheral blood. This chain links TRBV5-1 with TRBJ1-4; TRBD1 matches 11 bases. CDR3 coding DNA: TGCGCCAGCAGCTCCCTGGGACAGGGGGTTGAAAAACTGTTTTTT. Encoded protein: CASSSLGQGVEKLFF. Based on the CDR3 plus reference TRBV5-1 and TRBJ1-4, the full variable domain is KAGVTQTPRYLIKTRGQQVTLSCSPISGHRSVSWYQQTPGQGLQFLFEYFSETQRNKGNFPGRFSGRQFSNSRSEMNVSTLELGDSALYLCASSSLGQGVEKLFFGSGTQLSVL.